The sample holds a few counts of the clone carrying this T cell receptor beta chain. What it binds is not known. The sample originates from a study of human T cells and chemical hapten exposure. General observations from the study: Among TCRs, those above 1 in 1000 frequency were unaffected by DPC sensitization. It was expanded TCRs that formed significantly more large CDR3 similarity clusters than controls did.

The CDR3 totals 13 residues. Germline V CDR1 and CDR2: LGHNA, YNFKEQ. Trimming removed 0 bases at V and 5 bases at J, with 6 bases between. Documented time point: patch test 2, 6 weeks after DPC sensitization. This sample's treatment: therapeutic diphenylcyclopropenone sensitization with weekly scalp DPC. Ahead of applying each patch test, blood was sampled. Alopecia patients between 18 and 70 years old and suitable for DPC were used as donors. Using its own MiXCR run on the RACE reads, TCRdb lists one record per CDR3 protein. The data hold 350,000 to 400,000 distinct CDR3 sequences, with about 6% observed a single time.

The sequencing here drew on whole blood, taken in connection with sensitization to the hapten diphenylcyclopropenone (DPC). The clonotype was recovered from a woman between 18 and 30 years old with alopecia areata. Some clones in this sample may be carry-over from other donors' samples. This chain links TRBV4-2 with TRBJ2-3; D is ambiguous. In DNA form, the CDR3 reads TGTGCCAGCAGCCAAGAAGGCGGAGATACGCAGTATTTT. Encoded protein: CASSQEGGDTQYF.